The TCR beta chain described here comes from a study of cytomegalovirus exposure and HLA in healthy donors. Findings and limits, study-wide: A later analysis linked around 15,000 TCR beta sequences to HLA alleles at 0.05 false discovery rate. Exclusion applied to some V segments, including TRBV6-2 and TRBV6-3, as they were indistinguishable. As a later analysis revealed, the rate of TCR association differed by HLA locus, with DRB1 most and HLA-C fewest.

Of note for this clone: Its target is not known.

The CDR3 is 11 amino acids. Trimming shortened V by 5 bases and J by 10 bases, and 11 bases separated the two germline ends. Per the germline V gene, CDR1 is SEHNR and CDR2 is FQNEAQ (reference sequence). Primers for the PCR totalled 60 Vbeta and 13 Jbeta. Measured with immunoSEQ multiplex PCR; TCRdb has only the in-frame clones, and not every one. Of about 100,000 clones in the sample, over 65% were seen once. What was sequenced was PBMCs. The origin of this receptor is a woman aged 60-75 years in good health and CMV-seronegative. The gene calls are TRBV7-9 and TRBJ1-1; D uncertain. The CDR3 spells CASSAGERAFF. For the CDR3, the DNA is TGTGCCAGCAGCGCTGGAGAGCGAGCTTTCTTT.